Each of the 30 T cell receptor beta chains below was sequenced from the same sample in a study of cytomegalovirus exposure and HLA in healthy donors. The PCR made use of 60 Vbeta and 13 Jbeta primers. Assay: immunoSEQ multiplex PCR; the TCRdb copy retains only in-frame clones and omits some. The table records 150,000 to 200,000 clones, over 65% of them present only once. Sequencing used PBMCs. These receptors came from a young man in good health and CMV-seropositive.

This rearrangement joins TRBV28 to TRBJ2-3, with 12 bases fitting TRBD2. The germline CDR1 and CDR2 sequences are MDHEN and SYDVKM. The CDR3 loop spans 15 amino acids. J was trimmed by 4 bases and V by 5 bases; bases with no gene match: 4. In DNA form, the CDR3 reads TGTGCCAGCAGTCCGCGACTAGCGGGGGCAGATACGCAGTATTTT. This codes for CASSPRLAGADTQYF.

This chain joins TRBV9 and TRBJ2-3; the match to TRBD2 covers 11 bases. Per germline, CDR1 SGDLS and CDR2 YYNGEE. V shed 0 bases, J shed 5 bases, and the junction held 8 bases outside the gene matches. This CDR3 is built from 17 residues. CDR3 protein: CASSVEATSGSGDTQYF. CDR3 nucleotides: TGTGCCAGCAGCGTAGAGGCCACTAGCGGGAGCGGAGATACGCAGTATTTT.

V gene TRBV10-1 combines with J gene TRBJ1-1; D is uncertain. Trimming pared 2 bases from V and 10 bases from J, leaving 11 bases between. This CDR3 comprises 12 residues. Germline lookup yields CDR1 WNHNN and CDR2 SYGVQD (reference sequence). CDR3 in amino acids: CASSERDRGAFF. The CDR3 DNA reads as TGCGCCAGCAGTGAGAGAGATCGGGGAGCTTTCTTT.

The V gene is TRBV5-4, the J gene TRBJ2-3; D is possibly TRBD1 (6 bases). Germline V CDR1 and CDR2: SGHNT, YYREEE (reference sequence). CDR3 length equals 17 residues. V was pared by 0 bases and J by 0 bases, with 14 bases between. The chain's CDR3 is CASSLGGRQASTDTQYF. Written as DNA, the CDR3 is TGTGCCAGCAGCTTGGGAGGGCGACAGGCGAGCACAGATACGCAGTATTTT.

The chain is built from TRBV28 and TRBJ1-5, with D possibly matching TRBD1 (6 bases). The ends were cut back, 2 bases at V and 7 bases at J, with 12 bases in the middle. CDR3 length equals 14 residues. CDR1 and CDR2 from the germline V gene are MDHEN and SYDVKM. CDR3 amino acids: CASSLRGLNQPQHF. CDR3 DNA: TGTGCCAGCAGTTTAAGGGGGTTAAACCAGCCCCAGCATTTT. The full variable domain, rest sourced from reference TRBV28 and TRBJ1-5, is DVKVTQSSRYLVKRTGEKVFLECVQDMDHENMFWYRQDPGLGLRLIYFSYDVKMKEKGDIPEGYSVSREKKERFSLILESASTNQTSMYLCASSLRGLNQPQHFGDGTRLSIL.

This clone was seen a few times. The chain carries TRBV29-1 and TRBJ1-1, with D perhaps TRBD1 (5 bases). The CDR3 runs 13 residues. Looked up from germline, CDR1 is SQVTM and CDR2 is ANQGSEA. Trimming shortened V by 3 bases and J by 5 bases, and 13 bases separated the two germline ends. The CDR3 protein is CSVDGGSGTEAFF. The CDR3 bases are TGCAGCGTTGACGGGGGGTCGGGGACTGAAGCTTTCTTT. Based on the CDR3 plus reference TRBV29-1 and TRBJ1-1, the full variable domain is SAVISQKPSRDICQRGTSLTIQCQVDSQVTMMFWYRQQPGQSLTLIATANQGSEATYESGFVIDKFPISRPNLTFSTLTVSNMSPEDSSIYLCSVDGGSGTEAFFGQGTRLTVV.

J is TRBJ2-2 and V is TRBV4-2; possible D gene TRBD2, 6 bases. The V gene's germline CDR1 is LGHNA and CDR2 YNFKEQ. The CDR3 extends over 16 amino acids. Trimming took off 0 bases at V and 5 bases at J, with 13 bases between the two ends. CDR3 sequence reads: CASSQDGGRVTGELFF. The CDR3 nucleotides read TGTGCCAGCAGCCAAGATGGAGGGAGAGTTACCGGGGAGCTGTTTTTT.

This clone was counted a few times. V and J are TRBV11-3 and TRBJ2-1; a possible D gene is TRBD1 (6 bases). V was pared by 3 bases and J by 8 bases, with 20 bases between. This CDR3 has 16 residues. CDR1 and CDR2 (germline): SGHNT, YENEEA. The chain's CDR3 is CASSFPSPLGADEQFF. CDR3 coding DNA: TGTGCCAGCAGCTTCCCGTCCCCCTTGGGGGCGGATGAGCAGTTCTTC.

The chain links TRBV7-8 to TRBJ1-1; no firm D call. This CDR3 comprises 12 residues. Trimming cost V 1 base and J 8 bases, with 8 bases left between them. The germline V gene has CDR1 SGHVS and CDR2 FQNEAQ. The CDR3 protein is CASSLVNQEAFF. As DNA, the CDR3 is TGTGCCAGCAGCTTAGTGAATCAGGAAGCTTTCTTT.

V usage is TRBV11-2 and J usage is TRBJ1-5, with D possibly matching TRBD1 (5 bases). Trimming cost V 1 base and J 0 bases, with 7 bases left between them. Germline loops: CDR1 SGHAT, CDR2 FQNNGV. The CDR3 is made up of 15 amino acids. This CDR3 is CASSLGQSSNQPQHF. CDR3 nucleotide sequence: TGTGCCAGCAGCTTAGGACAGTCTAGCAATCAGCCCCAGCATTTT.

This clone has a single count. The J gene is TRBJ2-1, the V gene TRBV5-1; D gene unclear. This CDR3 is 12 amino acids long. Germline CDR1 reads SGHRS; CDR2 reads YFSETQ. V lost 0 bases and J 6 bases, leaving 4 bases between the germline ends. The CDR3 DNA is TGCGCCAGCAGCTTGGCCAGCAATGAGCAGTTCTTC. Amino acids: CASSLASNEQFF.

The chain has TRBV30 and TRBJ1-5; tentatively, D is TRBD1 (5 bases). Germline CDR1 reads GTSNPN; CDR2 reads SVGIG (reference sequence). Trimming took off 1 base at V and 4 bases at J, with 14 bases between the two ends. This CDR3 contains 15 residues. This CDR3 reads CAWSEGPGANQPQHF. The DNA for the CDR3 is TGTGCCTGGAGTGAGGGGCCAGGAGCGAATCAGCCCCAGCATTTT. The full variable domain, with the rest looked up from reference TRBV30 and TRBJ1-5, is SQTIHQWPATLVQPVGSPLSLECTVEGTSNPNLYWYRQAAGRGLQLLFYSVGIGQISSEVPQNLSASRPQDRQFILSSKKLLLSDSGFYLCAWSEGPGANQPQHFGDGTRLSIL.

A few counts support this clone. The J gene is TRBJ1-1, the V gene TRBV5-4; TRBD1 is a possible D gene (6 bases). CDR1 and CDR2 (germline): SGHNT, YYREEE (reference sequence). The CDR3 covers 14 residues. Deletions cut 4 bases from V and 4 bases from J, with 14 bases between. The DNA for the CDR3 is TGTGCCAGCAGCCCCCCGGGACAAGCCACTGAAGCTTTCTTT. Its protein is CASSPPGQATEAFF.

This sequence joins TRBV9 and TRBJ2-1, with 9 bases lining up with TRBD2. This CDR3 has 16 amino acids. The ends lost 3 bases at V and 3 bases at J; junction bases unmatched: 7. Germline CDR1 SGDLS, CDR2 YYNGEE. The CDR3 spells CASSGPSGVDYNEQFF. The CDR3 DNA is TGTGCCAGCAGCGGGCCTAGCGGGGTAGACTACAATGAGCAGTTCTTC.

V and J are TRBV28 and TRBJ1-4; no clear D. Trimming stripped 6 bases from V and 4 bases from J, with 12 bases between. CDR3 size: 14 residues. Germline V gene lookup returns CDR1 MDHEN and CDR2 SYDVKM. The CDR3 loop reads CASSPPYYNEKLFF. The CDR3 DNA is TGTGCCAGCAGCCCTCCCTATTATAATGAAAAACTGTTTTTT.

On this clone itself: Distinct nucleotide sequences in the sample also encode this CDR3. The chain links TRBV19 to TRBJ1-5, with a weak D call TRBD1 (5 bases). This CDR3 has 14 amino acids. CDR1 and CDR2 (germline): LNHDA, SQIVND (reference sequence). Trimming took 3 bases from V and 1 from J, leaving 7 bases between them. CDR3 coding DNA: TGTGCCAGTAGTATTGGACAAAGCAATCAGCCCCAGCATTTT. It translates to CASSIGQSNQPQHF.

This chain uses TRBV5-6 with TRBJ1-5; 8 nucleotides agree with TRBD1. After removal of 4 bases from V and 1 base from J, the junction contained 4 bases not matched to a gene. CDR1 is SGHDT and CDR2 is YYEEEE in the germline V gene. The CDR3 runs to 15 residues. The CDR3 reads CASSRQGRSNQPQHF. The CDR3 nucleotides are TGTGCCAGCAGCCGACAGGGGAGGAGCAATCAGCCCCAGCATTTT.

The CDR3 here is CATSRDQGFLNQPQHF. The CDR3 coding sequence is TGTGCCACCAGCAGAGATCAGGGGTTCCTTAATCAGCCCCAGCATTTT. This chain uses TRBV15 with TRBJ1-5, with D maybe TRBD1 (6 bases). The CDR3 covers 16 residues. Trimming removed 0 bases at V and 4 bases at J, with 13 bases between. CDR1 is LNHNV and CDR2 is YYDKDF in the germline V gene (reference sequence).

The chain joins TRBV7-3 to TRBJ1-4, with 9 bases that match TRBD1. The germline CDR1 and CDR2 sequences are SGHTA and FQGTGA. The CDR3 is 15 amino acids. The V and J ends lost 3 bases and 7 bases, in that order; junction bases with no gene match: 6. The CDR3 DNA sequence: TGTGCCAGCAGCTTGACAGGGGGTCAGAGTGAAAAACTGTTTTTT. Protein product: CASSLTGGQSEKLFF.

The chain has TRBV7-8 and TRBJ2-7, with TRBD2 matching 9 bases. This CDR3 region has 18 residues. The V gene's germline CDR1 is SGHVS and CDR2 FQNEAQ. Trimming cost V 5 bases and J 2 bases; bases outside gene matches: 16. In DNA, the CDR3 is TGTGCCAGCAGCGCCACTGGTAGGGCCGTAGCGGGGGCCTACGAGCAGTACGTC. As protein: CASSATGRAVAGAYEQYV.

The chain joins TRBV7-9 to TRBJ1-4; 7 bases fit TRBD1. CDR3 size: 18 residues. The V gene's germline CDR1 is SEHNR and CDR2 FQNEAQ (reference sequence). Losses at the gene ends were 5 bases for V and 3 bases for J; bases not matched to a gene: 15. Here the CDR3 reads CASSTTGEVLAANEKLFF. CDR3 DNA: TGTGCCAGCAGCACTACAGGGGAAGTTTTGGCGGCTAATGAAAAACTGTTTTTT.

This clone qualifies as medium-sized. The rearrangement uses TRBV19 and TRBJ1-1; tentative D call: TRBD1 (5 bases). CDR1 is LNHDA and CDR2 is SQIVND in the germline V gene (reference sequence). Deletions cut 5 bases from V and 4 bases from J, with 11 bases between. The CDR3 is made up of 13 amino acids. The CDR3 is CASSYGGVTEAFF. The CDR3 nucleotides are TGTGCCAGTAGTTATGGAGGGGTCACTGAAGCTTTCTTT.

The chain combines TRBV30 with TRBJ2-1; TRBD2 matches at 13 bases. The germline V gene has CDR1 GTSNPN and CDR2 SVGIG (reference sequence). V gave up 8 bases and J gave up 10 bases; unmatched junction bases: 8. CDR3 length equals 13 residues. CDR3 in DNA: TGTGCCGGTGGGACTAGCGGGACCCTAGAGCAGTTCTTC. It yields the protein CAGGTSGTLEQFF.

This clone was seen more than once but under ten times. This sequence joins TRBV30 and TRBJ1-1; 9 nucleotides line up with TRBD1. The CDR3 totals 15 residues. Germline lookup yields CDR1 GTSNPN and CDR2 SVGIG (reference sequence). Trimming removed 3 bases from V and 3 bases from J; junction bases left unmatched: 8. This chain's CDR3 is CAWREDRGGDTEAFF. Written as DNA, the CDR3 is TGTGCCTGGAGGGAGGACAGGGGTGGGGACACTGAAGCTTTCTTT.

This clone has just one count. This chain connects TRBV19 to TRBJ2-7, with 11 positions matching TRBD2. The CDR3 sequence is 15 residues long. CDR1 is LNHDA, CDR2 SQIVND, per germline (reference sequence). The trim removed 5 bases at V and 3 bases at J, leaving 6 bases unmatched. CDR3 protein: CASSPLTSGSYEQYV. Here the CDR3 DNA reads TGTGCCAGTAGTCCCCTCACTAGCGGGAGCTACGAGCAGTACGTC.

This clone was found a few times. Additional DNA sequences in this sample encode the identical CDR3. The chain has TRBV11-2 and TRBJ1-5; TRBD1 matches at 9 bases. Germline assignment: CDR1 SGHAT and CDR2 FQNNGV. The length of the CDR3 is 14 residues. V lost 5 bases, J lost 4 bases, and 3 bases stayed unmatched. The CDR3 region has the DNA TGTGCCAGCAGCCTAGGGACAGGGAATCAGCCCCAGCATTTT. Residues: CASSLGTGNQPQHF.

This clone occurred a few times. The rearrangement links TRBV6-1 to TRBJ2-3; maybe TRBD2 (5 bases). Germline V lookup: CDR1 MNHNS, CDR2 SASEGT. Trimming pared 5 bases from V and 6 bases from J, leaving 9 bases between. This CDR3 has 12 residues. The CDR3 DNA reads TGTGCCAGCAGTACCACGGGGGATACGCAGTATTTT. Protein: CASSTTGDTQYF.

The CDR3 is CASSEGPGSNYGYTF. The CDR3 nucleotides read TGTGCCAGCAGTGAAGGGCCGGGGTCCAACTATGGCTACACCTTC. V and J are TRBV6-1 and TRBJ1-2, with D unclear. V was cut by 1 base and J by 2 bases, with 11 bases left in between. CDR3 size: 15 residues. Germline V gives CDR1 MNHNS, CDR2 SASEGT.

The chain carries TRBV27 and TRBJ2-7, with 7 bases identical to TRBD2. Looked up from germline, CDR1 is MNHEY and CDR2 is SMNVEV (reference sequence). Losses at the gene ends were 4 bases for V and 3 bases for J; bases not matched to a gene: 15. This CDR3 spans 17 amino acids. The CDR3 is CASSWAPGGLTHYEQYV. The CDR3 DNA is TGTGCCAGCAGTTGGGCCCCGGGGGGACTAACTCACTACGAGCAGTACGTC.

The chain employs TRBV5-4 and TRBJ2-5; 8 nucleotides line up with TRBD2. J gave up 5 bases and V 0 bases, and 9 bases lay outside the gene matches. This CDR3 region has 16 residues. CDR1 and CDR2 from the germline V gene are SGHNT and YYREEE (reference sequence). DNA of the CDR3: TGTGCCAGCAGCTTGGGTCGCCTAGCGGGCGTGGAGACCCAGTACTTC. It specifies CASSLGRLAGVETQYF.